The 29 T cell receptor beta chains below all came from one sample that was sequenced in a study of immune cell composition in non-small cell lung cancer. The method was immunoSEQ multiplex PCR; TCRdb's version includes in-frame clones alone and lacks a portion of them. Among under 4,000 clones listed, over 65% were seen once. Normal lung was taken at the farthest possible site, at least 3 cm from tumour. The specimen was non-adjacent lung tissue. The receptor set was obtained from a human donor with non-small cell lung cancer. The donor label of this sample is uncertain.

Only a few counts were recorded for this clone. This chain connects TRBV6-5 to TRBJ2-7; no reliable D call. CDR1 and CDR2 (germline): MNHEY, SVGAGI. V was trimmed by 4 bases and J by 5 bases, leaving 6 bases between them. CDR3 length: 11 residues. The CDR3 sequence: CASSSPDEQYF. The CDR3 nucleotides read TGTGCCAGCAGTTCCCCTGACGAGCAGTACTTC.

This clone is a singleton in its sample. The chain recombines TRBV28 with TRBJ2-1, with a tentative D call TRBD1 (5 bases). The CDR3 totals 16 residues. The germline V gene encodes CDR1 MDHEN and CDR2 SYDVKM. The germline V and J ends were trimmed by 5 bases and 7 bases, with 21 bases remaining between them. In DNA, the CDR3 is TGTGCCAGCAGTCCACTCGACAGTTATAGGCGGAATGAGCAGTTCTTC. It is translated as CASSPLDSYRRNEQFF.

This sequence joins TRBV9 and TRBJ2-2; D might be TRBD1 (5 bases). The V gene's germline CDR1 is SGDLS and CDR2 YYNGEE. This CDR3 has 13 amino acids. V shed 2 bases and J shed 7 bases, with 9 bases lying between them. CDR3 bases: TGTGCCAGCAGCGTCAGGGCGGTCGGGGAGCTGTTTTTT. This gives the protein CASSVRAVGELFF.

This chain uses TRBV5-1 with TRBJ2-2; 8 bases line up with TRBD1. From germline, CDR1 is SGHRS and CDR2 YFSETQ. Trimming took 4 bases from V and 6 from J; bases not matched to a gene: 11. CDR3 size: 16 residues. The CDR3 region has the DNA TGCGCCAGCAGCCCCGGACAGGGTGGAGTTGCCGGGGAGCTGTTTTTT. It translates to CASSPGQGGVAGELFF.

V gene TRBV5-1 combines with J gene TRBJ2-1, with 14 positions matching TRBD2. Germline V lookup: CDR1 SGHRS, CDR2 YFSETQ. V lost 3 bases to trimming and J lost 9 bases; unmatched junction nucleotides: 14. The CDR3 is 18 residues long. The CDR3 is CASSSTTSGRAYGPEQFF. As DNA, the CDR3 is TGCGCCAGCAGCTCAACGACTAGCGGGAGGGCCTATGGCCCTGAGCAGTTCTTC. Together with reference TRBV5-1 and TRBJ2-1, the CDR3 gives the full variable domain: KAGVTQTPRYLIKTRGQQVTLSCSPISGHRSVSWYQQTPGQGLQFLFEYFSETQRNKGNFPGRFSGRQFSNSRSEMNVSTLELGDSALYLCASSSTTSGRAYGPEQFFGPGTRLTVL.

This chain joins TRBV7-6 and TRBJ2-5; D ambiguous. Germline-derived CDR1 and CDR2 are SGHVS and FNYEAQ. The CDR3 runs 14 residues. Trimming removed 4 bases at V and 3 bases at J, with 12 bases between. For the CDR3, the DNA is TGTGCCAGCAGCTACTCCCTGGGCAAAGAGACCCAGTACTTC. Its protein product is CASSYSLGKETQYF.

This clone has only a few counts. This chain connects TRBV28 to TRBJ2-3; a weak D match, TRBD2 (6 bases). V was clipped by 7 bases and J by 4 bases, with 15 bases between them. The CDR3 has 14 amino acids. The V gene's germline CDR1 is MDHEN and CDR2 SYDVKM. The CDR3 protein is CASKGIGEADTQYF. CDR3 coding DNA: TGTGCCAGCAAGGGTATAGGGGAGGCAGATACGCAGTATTTT.

The gene calls are TRBV4-3 and TRBJ1-1; D is undetermined. Trimming stripped 0 bases from V and 0 bases from J, with 5 bases between. CDR1 LGHNA and CDR2 YSLEER come from the germline V gene. CDR3 length: 14 residues. The CDR3, as DNA: TGCGCCAGCAGCCAAGAAACTATGAACACTGAAGCTTTCTTT. This codes for CASSQETMNTEAFF.

The chain is built from TRBV11-2 and TRBJ2-2; 10 positions match TRBD1. The CDR3 runs to 16 residues. Germline-derived CDR1 and CDR2 are SGHAT and FQNNGV. V shed 6 bases and J 1 base; nucleotides not matched to a gene: 5. CDR3 DNA sequence: TGTGCCAGCAGACCGACAGGGGGCAGGAACACCGGGGAGCTGTTTTTT. Protein product: CASRPTGGRNTGELFF. Full variable domain (outside the CDR3, taken from reference TRBV11-2 and TRBJ2-2): EAGVAQSPRYKIIEKRQSVAFWCNPISGHATLYWYQQILGQGPKLLIQFQNNGVVDDSQLPKDRFSAERLKGVDSTLKIQPAKLEDSAVYLCASRPTGGRNTGELFFGEGSRLTVL.

This clone is large in the sample. The chain is built from TRBV7-2 and TRBJ1-2; 7 nucleotides align to TRBD1. Germline assignment: CDR1 SGHTA and CDR2 FQGNSA. CDR3 length: 15 amino acids. J gave up 3 bases and V 1 base, and 5 bases lay outside the gene matches. DNA for the CDR3: TGTGCCAGCAGCTTAGACCCCAGGGGGTACTATGGCTACACCTTC. Protein product: CASSLDPRGYYGYTF. Filled out from reference TRBV7-2 and TRBJ1-2, the complete variable domain reads GAGVSQSPSNKVTEKGKDVELRCDPISGHTALYWYRQSLGQGLEFLIYFQGNSAPDKSGLPSDRFSAERTGGSVSTLTIQRTQQEDSAVYLCASSLDPRGYYGYTFGSGTRLTVV.

The CDR3 DNA is TGTGCCAGCAGCTTCGCACAGGGGGCCCGGACTGAAGCTTTCTTT. It is translated as CASSFAQGARTEAFF. The chain uses TRBV5-4 and TRBJ1-1, with 9 bases lining up with TRBD1. The V segment lost 2 bases and the J segment 5 bases; nucleotides outside the gene matches: 7. This CDR3 is built from 15 residues. From germline, CDR1 is SGHNT and CDR2 YYREEE (reference sequence).

In this sample, this clone turned up once. The rearrangement links TRBV20-1 to TRBJ2-5, with D hard to call. CDR3 length equals 10 residues. Germline V gene lookup returns CDR1 DFQATT and CDR2 SNEGSKA (reference sequence). Trimming removed 5 bases at V and 4 bases at J, with 5 bases between. The CDR3, as DNA: TGCAGTGCTGGCCGAGAGACCCAGTACTTC. Translating it yields CSAGRETQYF.

The V gene is TRBV9, the J gene TRBJ2-7, with 7 bases matching TRBD2. V was clipped by 0 bases and J by 2 bases; unmatched bases: 8. The germline V gene encodes CDR1 SGDLS and CDR2 YYNGEE. The CDR3 covers 16 residues. The CDR3 sequence: CASSVVWGGAAYEQYF. Written as DNA, the CDR3 is TGTGCCAGCAGCGTAGTGTGGGGGGGAGCAGCCTACGAGCAGTACTTC.

The table lists this clone with a few counts. This chain uses TRBV29-1 with TRBJ1-2; tentative D call: TRBD1 (6 bases). This CDR3 comprises 11 residues. Germline CDR1 and CDR2: SQVTM and ANQGSEA. With 1 base removed from V and 9 bases from J, the gap between germline ends came to 9 bases. The CDR3 region has the DNA TGCAGCGTTGAAGGGACAGATCGCTACACCTTC. Translating gives CSVEGTDRYTF.

The chain links TRBV19 to TRBJ2-1; tentatively, D is TRBD2 (6 bases). Germline-derived CDR1 and CDR2 are LNHDA and SQIVND (reference sequence). The CDR3 has 13 residues. The V end was cut by 4 bases, the J end by 6 bases, with 10 bases between. The CDR3 DNA is TGTGCCAGTAGTACCGGGACTGCCAATGAGCAGTTCTTC. Protein sequence: CASSTGTANEQFF.

This clone appeared once. This chain links TRBV9 with TRBJ2-7; 10 nucleotides line up with TRBD2. From germline, CDR1 is SGDLS and CDR2 YYNGEE. V dropped 0 bases and J dropped 5; count of bases not matched to a gene: 5. The CDR3 totals 15 residues. As DNA, the CDR3 is TGTGCCAGCAGCGTAGGGGGACTAGCGAGAAACGAGCAGTACTTC. It yields the protein CASSVGGLARNEQYF.

This clone occurred a few times. The genes are TRBV6-1 and TRBJ1-1; TRBD1 matches at 8 bases. Germline V lookup: CDR1 MNHNS, CDR2 SASEGT. The CDR3 runs to 14 residues. With 1 base clipped from V and 3 bases from J, the junction kept 1 base outside the gene matches. For the CDR3, the DNA is TGTGCCAGCAGTGAAGACAGGGGGGACACTGAAGCTTTCTTT. It encodes CASSEDRGDTEAFF.

V is TRBV14 and J is TRBJ2-1; the match to TRBD2 covers 13 bases. The CDR3 contains 20 residues. Germline CDR1 is SGHDN and CDR2 is FVKESK. Trimming removed 4 bases from V and 0 bases from J; junction bases left unmatched: 12. The chain's CDR3 is CASSRSPGLAGDGSYNEQFF. For the CDR3, the DNA is TGTGCCAGCAGCCGCAGCCCTGGACTAGCGGGAGACGGCTCCTACAATGAGCAGTTCTTC. The full variable domain, rest sourced from reference TRBV14 and TRBJ2-1, is EAGVTQFPSHSVIEKGQTVTLRCDPISGHDNLYWYRRVMGKEIKFLLHFVKESKQDESGMPNNRFLAERTGGTYSTLKVQPAELEDSGVYFCASSRSPGLAGDGSYNEQFFGPGTRLTVL.

As for this clone: At one boundary the junction diverges from the germline segment, which might be a read error. This chain connects TRBV6-4 to TRBJ1-2; a weak D match, TRBD1 (5 bases). Germline V gene data show CDR1 as MRHNA and CDR2 as SNTAGT. This CDR3 comprises 13 residues. The CDR3 is CASSESGDYGYTF. DNA for the CDR3: TGCGCCAGCAGTGAGTCGGGGGACTATGGCTACACCTTC.

This clone was detected once. V is TRBV5-1 and J is TRBJ1-5; 7 bases map to TRBD1. With 0 bases clipped from V and 3 bases from J, the junction kept 3 bases outside the gene matches. Germline assignment: CDR1 SGHRS and CDR2 YFSETQ. The CDR3 is 15 amino acids. The CDR3 DNA sequence: TGCGCCAGCAGCTTGGGACAGGGCTACAATCAGCCCCAGCATTTT. It translates to CASSLGQGYNQPQHF.

This chain connects TRBV2 to TRBJ2-3; D not resolved. Per the germline V gene, CDR1 is SNHLY and CDR2 is FYNNEI. V lost 3 bases and J 2 bases, leaving 6 bases between the germline ends. The CDR3 extends over 13 amino acids. The CDR3, as DNA: TGTGCCAGCAGTGATCTAACCACAGATACGCAGTATTTT. Translated, it gives CASSDLTTDTQYF.

V usage is TRBV28 and J usage is TRBJ1-5; no clear D. Per germline, CDR1 MDHEN and CDR2 SYDVKM. Trimming removed 7 bases from V and 0 bases from J, with 10 bases in between. This CDR3 is built from 14 residues. In DNA, the CDR3 is TGTGCCAGCACCCACCGGGTTAGCAATCAGCCCCAGCATTTT. This gives the protein CASTHRVSNQPQHF.

This clone has just one count. V usage is TRBV7-8 and J usage is TRBJ2-1; D possibly corresponds to TRBD2 (6 bases). Germline CDR1 and CDR2: SGHVS and FQNEAQ. The length of the CDR3 is 13 residues. V was clipped by 5 bases and J by 6 bases, with 11 bases between them. The CDR3 here is CASSTGLRNEQFF. CDR3 nucleotide sequence: TGTGCCAGCAGCACGGGACTCCGCAATGAGCAGTTCTTC.

This clone was picked up a small number of times. V is TRBV19 and J is TRBJ2-3, with 11 bases aligning to TRBD2. V lost 10 bases and J lost 0; bases outside the gene matches: 6. Looked up from germline, CDR1 is LNHDA and CDR2 is SQIVND (reference sequence). The CDR3 covers 15 residues. CDR3 nucleotides: TGTGCCACTACTAGCGGGAGCAGTAGCACAGATACGCAGTATTTT. Protein product: CATTSGSSSTDTQYF.

V and J are TRBV6-1 and TRBJ2-7; TRBD1 is a possible D gene (6 bases). CDR1 and CDR2 (germline): MNHNS, SASEGT. Between the trimmed V and J ends, which lost 2 bases and 2 bases, there was a span of 13 bases. This CDR3 region has 15 residues. The chain's CDR3 is CASSEQGLAAYEQYF. The DNA of the CDR3 is TGTGCCAGCAGTGAACAGGGGTTGGCAGCCTACGAGCAGTACTTC.

The rearrangement uses TRBV6-5 and TRBJ2-5; D might be TRBD2 (6 bases). The CDR3 contains 13 residues. The V gene lost 2 bases and the J gene lost 4 bases, with 8 bases spanning the gap. Germline lookup yields CDR1 MNHEY and CDR2 SVGAGI. CDR3 in amino acids: CASSYLEGETQYF. CDR3 nucleotides: TGTGCCAGCAGTTACCTGGAGGGAGAGACCCAGTACTTC.

There are a few counts of this clone. The V call is TRBV7-9, the J call TRBJ2-7; TRBD1 matches at 10 bases. J was trimmed by 11 bases and V by 5 bases; bases with no gene match: 6. The CDR3 extends over 12 amino acids. Germline assignment: CDR1 SEHNR and CDR2 FQNEAQ (reference sequence). The CDR3 reads CASSPDRGHEYF. The CDR3 region has the DNA TGTGCCAGCAGCCCCGACAGGGGGCACGAGTACTTC. The whole variable domain, remainder taken from reference TRBV7-9 and TRBJ2-7, is DTGVSQNPRHKITKRGQNVTFRCDPISEHNRLYWYRQTLGQGPEFLTYFQNEAQLEKSRLLSDRFSAERPKGSFSTLEIQRTEQGDSAMYLCASSPDRGHEYFGPGTRLTVT.

Of note for this clone: One end of the junction fails to match germline, which may point to a read error. The gene calls are TRBV11-2 and TRBJ2-7, with D tentatively TRBD2 (7 bases). The germline V gene has CDR1 SGHAT and CDR2 FQNNGV. The length of the CDR3 is 13 residues. In nucleotides, the CDR3 is TGTGCCAGCAGCCTAGGGGGGGGAGGCTTGGGGTCCTTC. Encoded protein: CASSLGGGGLGSF.

The rearrangement links TRBV4-2 to TRBJ1-2; D may be TRBD1 (5 bases). V was cut by 4 bases and J by 3 bases, with 12 bases left in between. Germline loops: CDR1 LGHNA, CDR2 YNFKEQ. CDR3 length equals 14 residues. The CDR3: CASSPGPQDYGYTF. The DNA for the CDR3 is TGTGCCAGCAGCCCTGGGCCACAGGACTATGGCTACACCTTC.